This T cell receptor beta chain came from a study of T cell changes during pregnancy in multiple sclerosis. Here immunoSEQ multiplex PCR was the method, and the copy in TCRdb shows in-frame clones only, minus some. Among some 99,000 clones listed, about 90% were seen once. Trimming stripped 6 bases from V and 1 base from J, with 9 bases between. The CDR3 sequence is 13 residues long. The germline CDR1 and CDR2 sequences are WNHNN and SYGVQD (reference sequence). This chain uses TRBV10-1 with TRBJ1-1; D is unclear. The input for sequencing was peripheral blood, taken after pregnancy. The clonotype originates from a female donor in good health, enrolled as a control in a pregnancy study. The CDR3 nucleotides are TGCGCCAGCAGAGGACTGGGGAACACTGAAGCTTTCTTT. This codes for CASRGLGNTEAFF.